The 29 T cell receptor beta chains listed next were all sequenced from one sample in a study of blood T cell repertoires in COVID-19. The assay was immunoSEQ multiplex PCR, and TCRdb's table has in-frame clones only and misses some. The sample records some 300,000 clones, 65% to 90% being singletons. The sequenced sample consisted of peripheral blood. The receptors originated from a woman between 65 and 79 years old with COVID-19, enrolled during active disease.

V and J are TRBV5-4 and TRBJ2-7; 9 nucleotides align to TRBD1. Per germline, CDR1 SGHNT and CDR2 YYREEE (reference sequence). J was trimmed by 5 bases and V by 4 bases; bases with no gene match: 1. The CDR3 is 12 amino acids. CDR3 coding DNA: TGTGCCAGCAGCCGGGACAGGGACGAGCAGTACTTC. Protein: CASSRDRDEQYF.

This clone was counted a few times. The rearrangement links TRBV1 to TRBJ2-1; TRBD1, the D gene given by the table, was not confirmed from the DNA. TRBV1 is shown as a pseudogene. The CDR3 contains 16 residues. The CDR3 sequence is CTSSHAPDRVDNEQFF. The DNA for the CDR3 is TGCACCAGCAGCCACGCCCCGGACAGGGTGGATAATGAGCAGTTCTTC.

This clone was detected a few times. The V call is TRBV5-1, the J call TRBJ2-2; 11 bases map to TRBD2. With 5 bases clipped from V and 6 bases from J, the junction kept 12 bases outside the gene matches. The CDR3 extends over 17 amino acids. CDR1 SGHRS and CDR2 YFSETQ come from the germline V gene. The CDR3 DNA reads TGCGCCAGCAGTATTCTAGCGGGGGGCACCGGGTCCGGGGAGCTGTTTTTT. This encodes CASSILAGGTGSGELFF.

The V and J genes are TRBV5-5 and TRBJ2-3, with a tentative D call TRBD2 (5 bases). Germline CDR1 reads SGHKS; CDR2 reads YYEKEE (reference sequence). The V gene lost 4 bases and the J gene lost 8 bases, with 17 bases spanning the gap. This CDR3 has 14 residues. This CDR3 is CASSTEGVQGTQYF. CDR3 coding DNA: TGTGCCAGCAGCACCGAGGGTGTCCAAGGTACGCAGTATTTT.

V and J are TRBV6-5 and TRBJ1-1; D might be TRBD1 (6 bases). Trimming pared 7 bases from V and 7 bases from J, leaving 19 bases between. From germline, CDR1 is MNHEY and CDR2 SVGAGI. The CDR3 contains 14 residues. This chain's CDR3 is CASTRQGGKGEAFF. The CDR3 bases are TGTGCCAGCACCCGACAAGGGGGTAAGGGTGAAGCTTTCTTT.

The CDR3 reads CASSSQLAEKNIQYF. CDR3 nucleotide sequence: TGTGCCAGCAGTTCTCAACTAGCGGAAAAAAACATTCAGTACTTC. The gene calls are TRBV6-5 and TRBJ2-4; TRBD2 matches 8 bases. Germline V gene sequence: CDR1 MNHEY, CDR2 SVGAGI. The CDR3 has 15 residues. The V segment lost 4 bases and the J segment 4 bases; nucleotides outside the gene matches: 6.

The V call is TRBV9, the J call TRBJ2-1, with D possibly matching TRBD2 (6 bases). The CDR3 consists of 14 residues. Trimming stripped 0 bases from V and 8 bases from J, with 12 bases between. The germline gives CDR1 SGDLS, CDR2 YYNGEE. CDR3 sequence: CASSVEEGRDEQFF. As DNA, the CDR3 is TGTGCCAGCAGCGTAGAGGAGGGCCGGGATGAGCAGTTCTTC.

V is TRBV4-1 and J is TRBJ2-7, with 11 positions matching TRBD1. J gave up 2 bases and V 4 bases, and 16 bases lay outside the gene matches. This CDR3 is 19 amino acids long. Per the germline V gene, CDR1 is MGHRA and CDR2 is YSYEKL. Here the CDR3 reads CASSLKLGTPGQGAYEQYF. CDR3 sequence (DNA): TGCGCCAGCAGCCTAAAACTGGGAACCCCGGGACAGGGGGCCTACGAGCAGTACTTC.

This chain connects TRBV5-1 to TRBJ2-7, with 9 bases that match TRBD2. CDR1 is SGHRS and CDR2 is YFSETQ in the germline V gene. With V trimmed by 0 bases and J by 2 bases, 6 bases remained unmatched. The CDR3 runs to 16 residues. CDR3 protein: CASSLELAGPTYEQYF. DNA of the CDR3: TGCGCCAGCAGCTTGGAGCTAGCGGGGCCGACCTACGAGCAGTACTTC.

The chain couples TRBV10-3 to TRBJ2-6; maybe TRBD1 (5 bases). Germline CDR1 reads ENHRY; CDR2 reads SYGVKD. This CDR3 spans 17 amino acids. V was shortened by 2 bases and J by 0 bases, with 11 bases between the two germline ends. CDR3 bases: TGTGCCATCAGTGAGGGACACACTTTCTCTGGGGCCAACGTCCTGACTTTC. Residues: CAISEGHTFSGANVLTF.

The chain combines TRBV7-8 with TRBJ1-4; 7 nucleotides line up with TRBD1. Germline V gene lookup returns CDR1 SGHVS and CDR2 FQNEAQ. This CDR3 has 14 residues. Losses at the gene ends were 5 bases for V and 4 bases for J; bases not matched to a gene: 4. The CDR3 DNA follows: TGTGCCAGCAGCCGGACAGGTTTTAATGAAAAACTGTTTTTT. As protein: CASSRTGFNEKLFF.

The chain has TRBV12-3 or TRBV12-4 and TRBJ2-7; weak D call: TRBD2 (6 bases). This CDR3 comprises 12 residues. V was pared by 6 bases and J by 6 bases, with 12 bases between. The CDR3 region is CASSGGAREQYF. In nucleotides, the CDR3 is TGTGCCAGCAGCGGGGGAGCCCGCGAGCAGTACTTC.

The chain carries TRBV9 and TRBJ1-3; 9 bases line up with TRBD1. V was pared by 3 bases and J by 0 bases, with 4 bases of the junction left unmatched. Germline V gene lookup returns CDR1 SGDLS and CDR2 YYNGEE. The CDR3 spans 16 residues. This CDR3 is CASSEMGQGSGNTIYF. CDR3 coding DNA: TGTGCCAGCAGCGAGATGGGACAGGGCTCTGGAAACACCATATATTTT.

The chain couples TRBV28 to TRBJ1-1; TRBD1 aligns across 7 bases. Germline V CDR1 and CDR2: MDHEN, SYDVKM. The V segment lost 6 bases and the J segment 7 bases; nucleotides outside the gene matches: 11. The CDR3 is made up of 14 amino acids. In nucleotides, the CDR3 is TGTGCCAGCAGGACGACAGGGAGGACATTTGAAGCTTTCTTT. Protein product: CASRTTGRTFEAFF.

The chain combines TRBV3-1 (or the pseudogene TRBV3-2) with TRBJ2-5, with a tentative D call TRBD2 (7 bases). V lost 1 base to trimming and J lost 4 bases, with 16 bases between them. CDR1 LGHDT and CDR2 YNNKEL come from the germline V gene (reference sequence). The CDR3 extends over 16 amino acids. As DNA, the CDR3 is TGTGCCAGCAGCCAAGGTTTGGGGGGGGGCCGAGAGACCCAGTACTTC. This gives the protein CASSQGLGGGRETQYF.

This clone has a single count. This chain connects TRBV5-1 to TRBJ2-7; D might be TRBD2 (5 bases). Germline CDR1 reads SGHRS; CDR2 reads YFSETQ. The CDR3 is made up of 12 amino acids. V gave up 1 base and J gave up 6 bases, with 8 bases separating them. CDR3: CASSLIGLEQYF. CDR3 sequence (DNA): TGCGCCAGCAGCTTGATAGGACTCGAGCAGTACTTC.

The chain has TRBV14 and TRBJ1-2, with TRBD1 matching over 8 bases. CDR1 is SGHDN, CDR2 FVKESK, per germline. CDR3 length: 12 residues. Trimming cost V 9 bases and J 8 bases; bases outside gene matches: 8. The DNA of the CDR3 is TGTGCCAGGACAGGGGAGAATGGGGGCTACACCTTC. Its protein product is CARTGENGGYTF.

The chain couples TRBV5-1 to TRBJ1-2; D is undetermined. V dropped 0 bases and J dropped 3 bases, with 9 bases sitting between them. The CDR3 is 14 residues long. The germline gives CDR1 SGHRS, CDR2 YFSETQ. CDR3 bases: TGCGCCAGCAGCTTGGGGCCGGACTACTATGGCTACACCTTC. Encoded protein: CASSLGPDYYGYTF.

This sequence joins TRBV7-9 and TRBJ1-5, with a weak D call TRBD1 (5 bases). The CDR3 is made up of 15 amino acids. V lost 3 bases and J 7 bases, leaving 16 bases between the germline ends. From germline, CDR1 is SEHNR and CDR2 FQNEAQ (reference sequence). CDR3 coding DNA: TGTGCCAGCAGCTTCGCGGGGCCGGGAGTACAGCCCCAGCATTTT. This gives the protein CASSFAGPGVQPQHF.

The rearrangement joins TRBV24-1 to TRBJ1-3; unclear D gene. There are 15 residues in the CDR3. From germline, CDR1 is KGHDR and CDR2 SFDVKD. Trimming removed 4 bases from V and 0 bases from J, with 9 bases in between. The CDR3 nucleotides read TGTGCCACCAGTGAGGGAGGGCTCTCTGGAAACACCATATATTTT. It yields the protein CATSEGGLSGNTIYF.

The V call is TRBV5-1, the J call TRBJ2-7; D is unclear. Germline V CDR1 and CDR2: SGHRS, YFSETQ. With 0 bases removed from V and 6 bases from J, the gap between germline ends came to 13 bases. The CDR3 is made up of 14 amino acids. The CDR3 reads CASSLGAPLAEQYF. In DNA form, the CDR3 reads TGCGCCAGCAGCTTGGGAGCCCCGCTCGCCGAGCAGTACTTC.

This clone showed up just once. The rearrangement joins TRBV7-9 to TRBJ2-3; possible D gene TRBD2, 5 bases. V lost 3 bases, J lost 1 base, and 14 bases lay in between. The CDR3 consists of 16 residues. Germline CDR1 is SEHNR and CDR2 is FQNEAQ (reference sequence). The CDR3 DNA sequence: TGTGCCAGCAGCTTGTCAGCTACTAGAGGCACAGATACGCAGTATTTT. Translating gives CASSLSATRGTDTQYF.

This clone has just a few counts. The chain employs TRBV6-5 and TRBJ2-3; D is uncertain. Trimming pared 6 bases from V and 4 bases from J, leaving 11 bases between. The CDR3 contains 13 residues. Germline CDR1 is MNHEY and CDR2 is SVGAGI. CDR3 sequence reads: CASRGSSADTQYF. Written as DNA, the CDR3 is TGTGCCAGCAGGGGTAGCTCCGCAGATACGCAGTATTTT.

The V and J genes are TRBV7-2 and TRBJ2-3; D possibly corresponds to TRBD2 (7 bases). Per germline, CDR1 SGHTA and CDR2 FQGNSA. V lost 7 bases and J lost 5, with 25 bases in between. The CDR3 contains 17 residues. The CDR3 bases are TGTGCCAGCAACCCTGGAGGGGGGGGCCTTCTCGGAGATACGCAGTATTTT. Amino acid sequence: CASNPGGGGLLGDTQYF.

V and J are TRBV9 and TRBJ1-1; 10 bases agree with TRBD1. The V and J ends lost 0 bases and 1 base, in that order; junction bases with no gene match: 9. Germline V gene lookup returns CDR1 SGDLS and CDR2 YYNGEE. This CDR3 has 18 residues. The CDR3 DNA sequence: TGTGCCAGCAGCGTAGGGACAATGACAGGGGGCCGGAACACTGAAGCTTTCTTT. Protein: CASSVGTMTGGRNTEAFF.

The chain joins TRBV24-1 to TRBJ2-3, with TRBD2 matching 11 bases. Germline CDR1 KGHDR, CDR2 SFDVKD. V shed 8 bases and J 4 bases; nucleotides not matched to a gene: 4. There are 14 residues in the CDR3. The DNA for the CDR3 is TGTGCCACCACCCCTAGCGGGGGGCCAGATACGCAGTATTTT. The encoded protein is CATTPSGGPDTQYF.

This clone has more than one count but fewer than ten. The V and J genes are TRBV4-1 and TRBJ2-1, with 13 bases identical to TRBD2. Germline V gives CDR1 MGHRA, CDR2 YSYEKL. The CDR3 consists of 16 residues. V gave up 4 bases and J gave up 6 bases; unmatched junction bases: 6. In DNA, the CDR3 is TGCGCCAGCAGCCGGGGGACTAGCGGGGCCCTCAATGAGCAGTTCTTC. Its protein is CASSRGTSGALNEQFF.

V usage is TRBV28 and J usage is TRBJ2-3; 12 nucleotides align to TRBD2. The CDR3 length is 17 residues. Germline assignment: CDR1 MDHEN and CDR2 SYDVKM. J lost 3 bases, V lost 6 bases, and 10 bases had no gene match. CDR3 sequence: CASSLDLAGGPTDTQYF. CDR3 nucleotides: TGTGCCAGCAGCCTCGACCTAGCGGGGGGGCCTACAGATACGCAGTATTTT.

This rearrangement joins TRBV27 to TRBJ2-7; possibly TRBD1 for D (5 bases). V gave up 5 bases and J gave up 2 bases, with 13 bases separating them. There are 14 residues in the CDR3. Germline CDR1 and CDR2: MNHEY and SMNVEV (reference sequence). The CDR3 protein is CASSLRVSAYEQYF. For the CDR3, the DNA is TGTGCCAGCAGTCTCAGGGTAAGCGCCTACGAGCAGTACTTC.